This T cell receptor (beta chain) was profiled in a study of OX40 agonist ivuxolimab in advanced cancers. Whole-study results and caveats: At doses 0.1 to 3.0 mg/kg, CD4+ and CD8+ clones expanded.

Of note for this clone: The antigen remains unidentified.

V trimming: 6 bases; J trimming: 6 bases; junction bases outside the gene matches: 11. Germline CDR1 reads MNHEY; CDR2 reads SVGAGI. The CDR3 length is 14 residues. The data were produced by immunoSEQ multiplex PCR, yet TCRdb's version contains in-frame clones alone and is incomplete. The sample contains 65,000 to 90,000 clones, approximately 86% of which appear only once. The origin of this receptor is an adult with an advanced solid tumor such as melanoma, head and neck, liver or kidney cancer. The starting material was CD4+ or CD8+ T cells sorted from blood, obtained in a trial of the OX40 agonist ivuxolimab. The rearrangement links TRBV6-5 to TRBJ2-7; TRBD2 matches at 7 bases. The CDR3 is CASSYLAVVAEQYF. The CDR3 DNA follows: TGTGCCAGCAGCTACCTAGCGGTGGTAGCCGAGCAGTACTTC.